One sample yielded the 14 T cell receptor beta chains listed below, sequenced in a study of blood T cell repertoires in COVID-19. Clones were read by immunoSEQ multiplex PCR, and TCRdb kept only the in-frame ones, dropping some. The sample shows a few hundred thousand clones, 65% to 90% of them seen only once. Source material: peripheral blood. These receptor sequences come from a man aged 50-60 years with acute or convalescent COVID-19.

This sequence joins TRBV7-9 and TRBJ2-3, with 10 positions matching TRBD2. V shed 5 bases and J 6 bases; nucleotides not matched to a gene: 5. CDR3 length equals 14 residues. Germline V gives CDR1 SEHNR, CDR2 FQNEAQ (reference sequence). For the CDR3, the DNA is TGTGCCAGCAGCATGAGCGGGGGGGCGGATACGCAGTATTTT. The encoded protein is CASSMSGGADTQYF.

The CDR3 spells CATSLPQGLARINIQYF. As DNA, the CDR3 is TGTGCCACCAGCCTTCCTCAGGGTTTAGCTAGGATCAACATTCAGTACTTC. This chain joins TRBV15 and TRBJ2-4, with a weak D call TRBD1 (5 bases). The V end lost 5 bases, the J end lost 7 bases, and 24 bases lay between the germline ends. The CDR3 contains 17 residues. Germline values: CDR1 LNHNV, CDR2 YYDKDF (reference sequence).

The CDR3 spells CASSLGTLSPLHF. The CDR3 DNA is TGTGCCAGCAGTTTGGGGACTCTCTCACCCCTCCACTTT. V gene TRBV27 combines with J gene TRBJ1-6, with D perhaps TRBD1 (5 bases). The germline V and J ends were trimmed by 3 bases and 10 bases, with 10 bases remaining between them. Germline CDR1 reads MNHEY; CDR2 reads SMNVEV (reference sequence). The CDR3 is 13 residues long.

This chain connects TRBV27 to TRBJ2-2, with 7 positions matching TRBD1. Trimming at V came to 6 bases and at J to 4 bases, leaving 2 bases not matched to a gene. Germline V gene data show CDR1 as MNHEY and CDR2 as SMNVEV (reference sequence). The CDR3 covers 13 residues. The CDR3 reads CASSRQGTGELFF. The CDR3 region has the DNA TGTGCCAGCAGCAGACAGGGCACCGGGGAGCTGTTTTTT.

The chain uses TRBV27 and TRBJ2-2, with 9 bases aligning to TRBD1. Trimming at V came to 6 bases and at J to 6 bases, leaving 5 bases not matched to a gene. Germline V gene lookup returns CDR1 MNHEY and CDR2 SMNVEV (reference sequence). The CDR3 runs 14 residues. The CDR3 loop is CASRGQGLAGELFF. In DNA, the CDR3 is TGTGCCAGCAGAGGACAGGGGCTGGCCGGGGAGCTGTTTTTT.

This rearrangement joins TRBV7-9 to TRBJ1-3; 9 bases agree with TRBD1. Germline CDR1 SEHNR, CDR2 FQNEAQ (reference sequence). The CDR3 totals 17 residues. Germline trimming cut 5 bases from V and 2 bases from J; bases unmatched to any gene: 10. DNA for the CDR3: TGTGCCAGCAGCCCAAACCGGGACAGGGTGGCTGGAAACACCATATATTTT. It specifies CASSPNRDRVAGNTIYF.

The rearrangement links TRBV4-1 to TRBJ2-1, with TRBD2 identical over 12 bases. The V and J ends lost 1 base and 0 bases, in that order; junction bases with no gene match: 10. Germline loops: CDR1 MGHRA, CDR2 YSYEKL. This CDR3 spans 20 amino acids. In DNA, the CDR3 is TGCGCCAGCAGCCAAGTCCCTGGACTAGCGGGGTCTAGCTCCTACAATGAGCAGTTCTTC. Residues: CASSQVPGLAGSSSYNEQFF.

The chain is built from TRBV18 and TRBJ1-6; D remains ambiguous. CDR1 and CDR2 from the germline V gene are KGHSH and LQKENI. This CDR3 has 15 amino acids. The ends were cut back, 5 bases at V and 0 bases at J, with 8 bases in the middle. In DNA form, the CDR3 reads TGTGCCAGCTCAACGGGGAGCTCCTATAATTCACCCCTCCACTTT. This translates into CASSTGSSYNSPLHF.

The rearrangement joins TRBV5-1 to TRBJ1-6, with D possibly TRBD1 on 6 matching bases. Germline lookup yields CDR1 SGHRS and CDR2 YFSETQ. CDR3 size: 15 residues. Trimming cost V 0 bases and J 8 bases, with 12 bases left between them. This chain's CDR3 is CASSLGQARDSPLHF. The CDR3 DNA follows: TGCGCCAGCAGCTTGGGACAGGCAAGAGATTCACCCCTCCACTTT.

This clone was seen once. The chain recombines TRBV10-3 with TRBJ2-5; weak D call: TRBD2 (6 bases). The CDR3 totals 14 residues. In germline, CDR1 is ENHRY, CDR2 SYGVKD. V was pared by 2 bases and J by 2 bases, with 9 bases between. CDR3 amino acids: CAISEGRGQETQYF. DNA of the CDR3: TGTGCCATCAGTGAGGGGCGGGGTCAAGAGACCCAGTACTTC.

The V call is TRBV10-2, the J call TRBJ2-7, with TRBD1 identical over 12 bases. CDR1 and CDR2 (germline): WSHSY, SAAADI. This CDR3 comprises 14 residues. Trimming at V came to 4 bases and at J to 4 bases, leaving 2 bases not matched to a gene. The CDR3 spells CASSGDRGRYEQYF. The CDR3 DNA reads as TGCGCCAGCAGTGGGGACAGGGGGCGGTACGAGCAGTACTTC.

The chain joins TRBV19 to TRBJ1-1, with D possibly being TRBD1 (6 bases). Germline V gene data show CDR1 as LNHDA and CDR2 as SQIVND (reference sequence). The CDR3 spans 14 residues. The V end lost 4 bases, the J end lost 1 base, and 10 bases lay between the germline ends. The CDR3 region has the DNA TGTGCCAGTAGTAGCTGGGGGCAGAACACTGAAGCTTTCTTT. This translates into CASSSWGQNTEAFF.

The genes are TRBV11-2 and TRBJ2-2; D is unclear. Germline CDR1 SGHAT, CDR2 FQNNGV. Trimming pared 2 bases from V and 6 bases from J, leaving 10 bases between. The CDR3 length is 14 residues. CDR3 sequence (DNA): TGTGCCAGCAGCTTATTCCAGGTCGCCGGGGAGCTGTTTTTT. Protein product: CASSLFQVAGELFF.

V and J are TRBV18 and TRBJ2-7; 7 nucleotides align to TRBD1. The CDR3 runs 15 residues. J lost 3 bases, V lost 0 bases, and 5 bases had no gene match. Germline assignment: CDR1 KGHSH and CDR2 LQKENI. This chain's CDR3 is CASSPPATGIYEQYF. CDR3 nucleotide sequence: TGTGCCAGCTCACCACCAGCGACAGGGATCTACGAGCAGTACTTC.